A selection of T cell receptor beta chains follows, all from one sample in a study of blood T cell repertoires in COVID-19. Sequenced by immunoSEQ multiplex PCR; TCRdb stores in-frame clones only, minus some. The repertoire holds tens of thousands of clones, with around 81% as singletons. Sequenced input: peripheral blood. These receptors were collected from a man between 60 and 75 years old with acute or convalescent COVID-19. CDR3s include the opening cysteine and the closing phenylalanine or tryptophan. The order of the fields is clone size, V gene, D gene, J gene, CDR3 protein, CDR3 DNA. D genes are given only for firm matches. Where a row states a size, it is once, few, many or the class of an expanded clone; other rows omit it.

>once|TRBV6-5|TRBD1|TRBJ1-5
CASNRQGDQPQHF
TGTGCCAGCAACAGACAGGGTGACCAGCCCCAGCATTTT
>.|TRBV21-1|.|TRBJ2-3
CASSNREPWRRDTQYF
TGTGCCAGCAGCAACCGGGAGCCCTGGAGGAGAGATACGCAGTATTTT
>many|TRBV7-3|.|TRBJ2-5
CASSLGGWETQYF
TGTGCCAGCAGCTTAGGAGGTTGGGAGACCCAGTACTTC
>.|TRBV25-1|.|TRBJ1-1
CASSDSSRRGTEAFF
TGTGCCAGCAGTGATTCCTCACGCAGGGGCACTGAAGCTTTCTTT
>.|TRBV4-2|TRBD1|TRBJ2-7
CASSQDAGTGTSEQYF
TGTGCCAGCAGCCAAGACGCCGGGACAGGGACGTCCGAGCAGTACTTC
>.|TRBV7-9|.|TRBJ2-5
CASSLSRIIQETQYF
TGTGCCAGCAGCTTAAGCAGGATAATCCAAGAGACCCAGTACTTC
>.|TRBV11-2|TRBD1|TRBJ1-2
CASSPRDRDPYGYTF
TGTGCCAGCAGCCCCCGGGACAGGGACCCATATGGCTACACCTTC
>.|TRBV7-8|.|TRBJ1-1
CASSKDRQSTEAFF
TGTGCCAGCAGCAAGGACAGACAAAGCACTGAAGCTTTCTTT
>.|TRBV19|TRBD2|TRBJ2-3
CASSIDASGGHTDTQYF
TGTGCCAGTAGTATAGATGCTAGCGGGGGCCACACAGATACGCAGTATTTT
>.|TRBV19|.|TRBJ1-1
CASSIGKGDTEAFF
TGTGCCAGTAGTATAGGTAAAGGAGACACTGAAGCTTTCTTT
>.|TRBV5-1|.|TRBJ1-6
CASSLGTAQNSPLHF
TGCGCCAGCAGCCTGGGGACTGCTCAAAATTCACCCCTCCACTTT
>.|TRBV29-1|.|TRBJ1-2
CSAAGGQLGGYTF
TGCAGCGCTGCGGGAGGACAACTTGGGGGCTACACCTTC
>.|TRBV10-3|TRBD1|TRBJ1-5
CAISDGSGTGGQPQHF
TGTGCCATCAGTGACGGGTCCGGGACAGGGGGTCAGCCCCAGCATTTT
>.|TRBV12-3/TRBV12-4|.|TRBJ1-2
CASIAGANYGYTF
TGTGCCAGCATCGCAGGGGCCAACTATGGCTACACCTTC
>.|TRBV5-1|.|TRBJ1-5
CASSLMGREQPQHF
TGCGCCAGCAGCTTGATGGGGCGGGAGCAGCCCCAGCATTTT
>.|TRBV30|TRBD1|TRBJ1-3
CAWCRDRAGNTIYF
TGTGCCTGGTGCCGAGACAGGGCTGGAAACACCATATATTTT
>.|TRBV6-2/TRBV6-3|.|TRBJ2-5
CASSRGARETQYF
TGTGCCAGCAGCCGCGGGGCGAGAGAGACCCAGTACTTC
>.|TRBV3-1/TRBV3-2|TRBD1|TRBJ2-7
CASSRGGTGNKGQYF
TGTGCCAGCAGCCGGGGGGGGACAGGGAATAAGGGGCAGTACTTC
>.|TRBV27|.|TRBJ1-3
CASSPTSGSGNTIYF
TGTGCCAGCAGCCCCACGAGTGGCTCTGGAAACACCATATATTTT
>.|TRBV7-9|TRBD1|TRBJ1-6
CASSSRGKTYNSPLHF
TGTGCCAGCAGCTCCAGGGGGAAAACCTATAATTCACCCCTCCACTTT